These T cell receptor beta chains were read from a single sample in a study of cytomegalovirus exposure and HLA in healthy donors. Produced via immunoSEQ multiplex PCR; TCRdb's table is partial and in-frame only. Found here are around 100,000 clones, 55% to 85% of them singletons; the top ten hold around 15%. The sample taken for sequencing was PBMCs. The receptors here all came from a woman aged 18-29 years in good health and CMV-seropositive. The CDR3 runs from the conserved cysteine through the conserved F or W.

TRBJ2-7 TRBV5-6 CASSSAYEQYF
TRBJ1-1 TRBV2 CASNRGWAGTEAFF
TRBJ2-5 TRBV5-6 CASSLVGQGRETQYF
TRBJ1-1 TRBV28 CASVVRGGRENTEAFF
TRBJ2-7 TRBV29-1 CSVPRPSGDMHF
TRBJ2-7 TRBV25-1 CASSEGRSFSYEQYF
TRBJ2-1 TRBV9 CASNAPSGAPRGEQFF
TRBJ2-1 TRBV2 CASSEALRGNEQFF
TRBJ2-1 TRBV7-9 CASSALDEQFF
TRBJ1-1 TRBV7-8 CASSLGGGGINTEAFF
TRBJ1-2 TRBV6-5 CASSYLNRGRIYGYTF
TRBJ2-3 TRBV6-5 CASSLEEGRNTDTQYF
TRBJ2-5 TRBV5-1 CASSLSSYGGVGETQYF
TRBJ1-2 TRBV4-2 CASSQSSEDGYTF
TRBJ1-5 TRBV18 CASSPDQTQPQHF
TRBJ1-4 TRBV9 CASSVVVEGGEKLFF
TRBJ1-1 TRBV27 CASRRGDEAFF
TRBJ1-1 TRBV2 CASGHPVF
TRBJ2-7 TRBV5-6 CASSLGGGGPLEQYF
TRBJ2-7 TRBV5-1 CASSAALRLAGESSYEQYF
TRBJ2-1 TRBV5-1 CASSRGVLAGDDNEQFF
TRBJ1-5 TRBV21-1 CANPPTDQPQHF
TRBJ1-4 TRBV14 CASSPWDSKEKLFF
TRBJ2-1 TRBV30 CAWKRDNEQFF
TRBJ1-2 TRBV7-8 CASSLEKGSGYTF
TRBJ2-4 TRBV5-4 CASSPPQLDIQYF
TRBJ2-2 TRBV28 CASRASGTYTGELFF
TRBJ2-4 TRBV2 CASRSEREAKNIQYF
TRBJ2-3 TRBV15 CATSKRVGQGTDTQYF
TRBJ2-3 TRBV7-7 CASSLGQVDTQYF
TRBJ2-1 TRBV18 CASSPRPGISYNEQFF
. TRBV27 CASSVNRGNEQYF
TRBJ1-4 TRBV2 CASSEHRDNEKLFF
TRBJ1-2 TRBV28 CATVPATNRRGYGYTF
TRBJ2-1 TRBV6-5 CASSHLEAGVYEQFF
TRBJ2-7 TRBV5-5 CASSQPQGYEQYF
TRBJ2-7 TRBV6-1 CASSAIRYEQYF
TRBJ2-7 TRBV7-2 CASPRDRVRYEQYF
TRBJ2-5 TRBV6-6 CASRGQGGRETQYF
TRBJ2-5 TRBV5-4 CASSELTGDLGTQYF
TRBJ1-2 TRBV14 CASSQGGGAGYTF
TRBJ2-1 TRBV29-1 CSVEGTGGNGAEQFF
TRBJ2-3 TRBV5-1 CASSLVTSGTTDTQYF
TRBJ2-7 TRBV6-6 CASRKPGLNYEQYF
TRBJ2-5 TRBV5-6 CASSPARQVETQYF
TRBJ2-1 TRBV5-8 CASSFPGGAVEQFF
TRBJ2-7 TRBV28 CASSRGQGRNEQYF
TRBJ2-7 TRBV27 CASRLGTGHYEQYF
TRBJ2-1 TRBV18 CASSPTGGNSYNEQFF
TRBJ1-2 TRBV5-6 CASGQGTGYGYTF
TRBJ2-1 TRBV7-2 CASSLGGGPSSYNEQFF